A selection of T cell receptor beta chains follows, all from one sample in a study of post-analysis software for immune sequencing data. TCRdb re-analysed the PCR reads in MiXCR, keeping a single row per CDR3 protein. Here the sample spans approximately 690,000 distinct CDR3 sequences, more than 50% being singletons. Sequenced material: blood. These TCRs come from a girl aged 2-10 years with multiple sclerosis. Both conserved end residues are part of each CDR3.

J gene | V gene | CDR3 protein
TRBJ2-1 | TRBV6-5 | CASSNGASYNEQFF
TRBJ1-1 | TRBV5-8 | CASSLVQGAFPNTEAFF
TRBJ2-5 | TRBV29-1 | CSVEGSPRETQYF
TRBJ1-5 | TRBV12-3/TRBV12-4 | CASSQGYQPRHF
TRBJ2-1 | TRBV15 | CATSRDRVGLEQFF
TRBJ1-2 | TRBV29-1 | CSVLSGQGRLGDGYTF
TRBJ2-1 | TRBV6-5 | CASSYWGDEQFF
TRBJ1-1 | TRBV6-2/TRBV6-3 | CASSYGPGNTEAFF
- | TRBV20-1 | CSARENRMLETQYF
TRBJ2-1 | TRBV12-3/TRBV12-4 | CASRRTSGSYNEQFF
TRBJ1-4 | TRBV5-1 | CASSFRDSLATNEKLFF
TRBJ1-5 | TRBV20-1 | CSAIPGNGGQPQHF
TRBJ2-3 | TRBV5-1 | CASSFRDREDTQYF
TRBJ2-7 | TRBV18 | CASSPGQDREQYF
TRBJ1-1 | TRBV10-3 | CAISGGQSNTEAFF
TRBJ1-2 | TRBV10-3 | CATRQGGAVSANYGYTF
TRBJ1-1 | TRBV20-1 | CSAEGSTGGTEAFF
TRBJ2-5 | TRBV6-5 | CASSYSPEVYQETQYF
TRBJ2-1 | TRBV20-1 | CSAKGRDRVEGFF
TRBJ2-1 | TRBV4-3 | CASSQSMGGGADLFYNEQFF
TRBJ1-2 | TRBV29-1 | CSVRGPYGYTF
TRBJ2-4 | TRBV27 | CASSWDSLREQYF
TRBJ2-1 | TRBV25-1 | CASSEYQAEQFF
TRBJ2-7 | TRBV25-1 | CASSPAGLTYEQYF
TRBJ2-3 | TRBV24-1 | CSTSDLRDTQYF
TRBJ2-3 | TRBV5-1 | CASSLFITGIGDTDTQYF
TRBJ1-1 | TRBV6-5 | CASSYDRALEAFF
TRBJ1-5 | TRBV6-5 | CASSTAGGISNQPQHF
TRBJ2-3 | TRBV15 | CATSRERFGLGYRTDTQYF
TRBJ1-2 | TRBV20-1 | CSASQGAGSTVGYTF
TRBJ2-3 | TRBV10-3 | CAIRGGAVGERNTDTQYF
TRBJ1-6 | TRBV12-3/TRBV12-4 | CASSRTPRNLNSPLHF
TRBJ2-7 | TRBV7-9 | CASSHDSGGDEQYF
TRBJ2-5 | TRBV10-1 | CASSESWTGGQETQYF